This T cell receptor beta chain came from a study of OX40 agonist ivuxolimab in advanced cancers. At the level of the whole study: The costimulatory receptor OX40 (CD134) was targeted by ivuxolimab, a fully human IgG2 agonistic monoclonal antibody. Intravenous ivuxolimab was administered to patients every 2 weeks at six dose levels: 0.01, 0.1, 0.3, 1.5, 3 and 10 mg/kg. Of the 50 or so patients in dose escalation, about 20 had hepatocellular carcinoma, around 15 had melanoma, 9 had renal cell carcinoma and 9 had head and neck cancer. The dose-escalation cohort was roughly 83% male with a mean age of approximately 59 years, ranging from roughly 23 to 90. Patients were allowed to have had prior anti-PD-1, anti-PD-L1 or anti-CTLA-4 therapy, and about 40% of the dose-escalation patients had been treated with checkpoint inhibitors. Partial responses were achieved by three dose-escalation patients, of whom one had hepatocellular carcinoma and two had cutaneous melanoma. The purpose of peripheral TCRbeta sequencing was to test whether ivuxolimab changed TCR sequence diversity and led to clonal T-cell expansion. The paper covers the monotherapy dose-escalation part of the phase I ivuxolimab trial, which included N of about 50 patients.

What the study reported, not specific to this receptor: After ivuxolimab, expanded clones were on average more numerous among CD8+ T cells than among CD4+ T cells. Low levels of normalized T-cell clonal expansion were also shown by some nonresponding patients. In the 0.1-3.0 mg/kg groups, partial responders had among the lowest normalized peripheral clonal expansion, particularly in CD8+ T cells. Clonal expansion of both CD4+ and CD8+ blood T cells was observed from baseline to week 6 at doses 0.1 to 3.0 mg/kg. The antigen specificity of the clonally expanded peripheral T cells was not determined.

Only one count was recorded for this clone. Its binding antigen is unknown. The sample holds no much larger clone one base away, and base qualities are not on file. Genomic DNA was isolated from the sorted cells so that the TCRbeta CDR3 region could be sequenced. TCRbeta CDR3 regions were sequenced using the immunoSEQ Assay. As stored in TCRdb, this immuneACCESS dataset retains in-frame rearrangements with V and J assigned. A fraction of the clones does not appear; measured against another copy, unresolved V genes explain less than half of the discrepancy, and the remainder lacks a known reason. The sample table records about 82,000 clones; about 85% of these occur just once. The leading ten clones occupy 2.4% of the sample. Measured from the cysteine to the phenylalanine, the CDR3 is 12 residues long. Of the read, only the CDR3 DNA is kept; its 36 bases are in frame from base 1. The germline V gene yields SNHLY for CDR1 and FYNNEI for CDR2. V is shortened by 5 bases, J by 5 bases, and the region joining them spans 4 bases.

The trial excluded patients who had a history of autoimmune disease or were on systemic immunosuppression. Peripheral blood for TCR sequencing was collected from all dose cohorts at baseline, on cycle 4 day 1, and on cycle 7 day 1. Samples came from an open-label, multicenter, first-in-human phase I dose-escalation trial of ivuxolimab. The trial enrolled adults with locally advanced or metastatic head and neck squamous cell, hepatocellular, melanoma or renal cell carcinoma. CD4+ and CD8+ T cells were sorted separately from peripheral blood before TCR sequencing. The V and J segments used are TRBV2 and TRBJ1-6; the D segment cannot be called with confidence. The TCR was taken from an adult with an advanced solid tumor such as melanoma, head and neck, liver or kidney cancer. The source material was CD4+ or CD8+ T cells sorted from blood, sampled in a trial of the OX40 agonist ivuxolimab. In nucleotide form, the sequence is TGTGCCAGCAGTAGGGATAATTCACCCCTCCACTTT. The translation is CASSRDNSPLHF.